The clone carrying this T cell receptor (beta chain) has ten or more counts. The authors sequenced patients whose flow cytometry had shown CD8+CD57+ cell expansion. This specimen comes from a study of CD8+CD57+ T cells in acquired aplastic anemia. In germline, CDR1 is MNHNS, CDR2 SASEGT. The CDR3 length is 16 residues. Trimming left V 3 bases short and J 0 bases short, with 12 bases between. The study profiled TCR beta VDJ and CDR3 using genomic DNA as template. TCRdb recomputed calls from the reads with MiXCR, one row per CDR3 protein. The table records approximately 170,000 distinct CDR3 sequences, around half of them present only once.

The chain has TRBV6-1 and TRBJ1-3; D ambiguous. This clonotype originated in a human donor with aplastic anemia. Sequences were obtained from sorted CD4+, CD8+, or CD8+CD57+ T cells (not recorded which) from PBMCs. The DNA of the CDR3 is TGTGCCAGCAGTGACCAGACATTCCACTCTGGAAACACCATATATTTT. Translated: CASSDQTFHSGNTIYF.